This T cell receptor beta chain was profiled in a study of shared clonotypes between healthy human individuals. Trimming left V 8 bases short and J 2 bases short, with 12 bases between. Looked up from germline, CDR1 is SNHLY and CDR2 is FYNNEI. There are 14 residues in the CDR3. Several immunoSEQ plates held equal portions of the genomic DNA taken from each subset. Data came from immunoSEQ multiplex PCR; TCRdb stores just in-frame clones and leaves some out. The profile covers some 2 million clones, with 95% appearing a single time and 0.13% taken by the ten largest. This rearrangement joins TRBV2 to TRBJ2-2; perhaps D is TRBD1 or TRBD2 (5 bases each). Sequencing was performed on naive CD4+ T cells sorted from blood. As to subset: CD45RA+ positively selected. The sequence derives from a young man in good health. CDR3 DNA sequence: TGTGCCAGCCGGCCGGGACCTAACACCGGGGAGCTGTTTTTT. Translated, it gives CASRPGPNTGELFF.